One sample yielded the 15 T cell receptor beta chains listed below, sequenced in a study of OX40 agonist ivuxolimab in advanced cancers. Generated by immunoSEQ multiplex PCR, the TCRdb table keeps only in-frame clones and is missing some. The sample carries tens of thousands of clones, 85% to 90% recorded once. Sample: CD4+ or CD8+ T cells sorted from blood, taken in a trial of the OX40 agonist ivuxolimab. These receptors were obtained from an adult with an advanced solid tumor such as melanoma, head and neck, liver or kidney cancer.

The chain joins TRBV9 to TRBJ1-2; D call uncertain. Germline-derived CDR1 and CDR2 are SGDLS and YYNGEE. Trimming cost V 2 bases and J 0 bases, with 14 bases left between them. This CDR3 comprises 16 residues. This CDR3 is CASSVDSGLANYGYTF. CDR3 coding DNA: TGTGCCAGCAGCGTGGACTCGGGCTTAGCTAACTATGGCTACACCTTC. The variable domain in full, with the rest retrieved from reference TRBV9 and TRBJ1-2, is DSGVTQTPKHLITATGQRVTLRCSPRSGDLSVYWYQQSLDQGLQFLIQYYNGEERAKGNILERFSAQQFPDLHSELNLSSLELGDSALYFCASSVDSGLANYGYTFGSGTRLTVV.

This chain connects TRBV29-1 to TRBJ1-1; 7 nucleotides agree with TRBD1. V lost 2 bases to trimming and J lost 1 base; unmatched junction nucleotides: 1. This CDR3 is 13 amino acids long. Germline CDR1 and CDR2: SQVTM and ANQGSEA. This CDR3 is CSVERGRNTEAFF. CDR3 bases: TGCAGCGTTGAAAGGGGGCGGAACACTGAAGCTTTCTTT.

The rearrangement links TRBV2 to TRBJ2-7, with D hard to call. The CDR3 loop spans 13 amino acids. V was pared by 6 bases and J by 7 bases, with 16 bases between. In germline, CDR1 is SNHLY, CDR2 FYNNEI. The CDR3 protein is CASRIMMGWEQYF. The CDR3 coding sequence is TGTGCCAGCAGGATAATGATGGGGTGGGAGCAGTACTTC.

The CDR3 region is CASSMGLAGEQFF. DNA of the CDR3: TGTGCCAGTAGTATGGGACTAGCAGGTGAGCAGTTCTTC. This sequence joins TRBV19 and TRBJ2-1; 9 bases are a match to TRBD2. Germline CDR1 and CDR2: LNHDA and SQIVND (reference sequence). J was trimmed by 9 bases and V by 3 bases; bases with no gene match: 3. This CDR3 is 13 amino acids long.

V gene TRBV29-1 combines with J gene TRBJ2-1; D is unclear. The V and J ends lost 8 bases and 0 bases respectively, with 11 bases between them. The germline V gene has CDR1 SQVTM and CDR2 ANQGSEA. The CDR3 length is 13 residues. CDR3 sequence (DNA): TGCAGCCTCCAGATTGGCTCCTACAATGAGCAGTTCTTC. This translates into CSLQIGSYNEQFF.

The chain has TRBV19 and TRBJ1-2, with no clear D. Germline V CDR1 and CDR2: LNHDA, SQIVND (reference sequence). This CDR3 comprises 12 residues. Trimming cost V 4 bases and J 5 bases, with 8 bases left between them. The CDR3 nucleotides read TGTGCCAGTAGTAAAGAAGGGTATGGCTACACCTTC. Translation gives CASSKEGYGYTF.

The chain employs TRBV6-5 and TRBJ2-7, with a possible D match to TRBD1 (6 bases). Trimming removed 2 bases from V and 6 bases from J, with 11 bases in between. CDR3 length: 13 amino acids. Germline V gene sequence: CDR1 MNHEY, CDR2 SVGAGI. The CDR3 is CASSYETGLEQYF. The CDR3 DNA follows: TGTGCCAGCAGTTACGAGACAGGCCTCGAGCAGTACTTC.

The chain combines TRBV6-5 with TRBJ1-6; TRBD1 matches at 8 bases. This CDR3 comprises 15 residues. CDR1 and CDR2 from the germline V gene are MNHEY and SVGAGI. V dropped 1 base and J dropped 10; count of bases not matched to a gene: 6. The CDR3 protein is CASSYFGQGGSPLHF. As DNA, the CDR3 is TGTGCCAGCAGTTACTTTGGACAGGGAGGCTCACCCCTCCACTTT.

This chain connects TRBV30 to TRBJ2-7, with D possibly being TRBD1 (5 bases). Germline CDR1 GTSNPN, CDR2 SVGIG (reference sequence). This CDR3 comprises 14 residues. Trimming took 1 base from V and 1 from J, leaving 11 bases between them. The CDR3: CAWSDRRSSYEQYF. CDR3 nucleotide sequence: TGTGCCTGGAGTGACAGGCGCTCTTCCTACGAGCAGTACTTC.

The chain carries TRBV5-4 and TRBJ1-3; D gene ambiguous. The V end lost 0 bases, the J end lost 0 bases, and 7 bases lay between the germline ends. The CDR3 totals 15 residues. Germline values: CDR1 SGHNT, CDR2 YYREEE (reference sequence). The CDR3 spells CASSLVGSSGNTIYF. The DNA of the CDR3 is TGTGCCAGCAGCTTGGTTGGCAGCTCTGGAAACACCATATATTTT.

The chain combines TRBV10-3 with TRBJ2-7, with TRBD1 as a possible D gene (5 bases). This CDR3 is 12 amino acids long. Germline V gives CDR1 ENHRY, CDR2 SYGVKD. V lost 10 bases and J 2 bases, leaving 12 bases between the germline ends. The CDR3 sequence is CATRVGPYEQYF. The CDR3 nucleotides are TGTGCCACCAGGGTTGGTCCCTACGAGCAGTACTTC.

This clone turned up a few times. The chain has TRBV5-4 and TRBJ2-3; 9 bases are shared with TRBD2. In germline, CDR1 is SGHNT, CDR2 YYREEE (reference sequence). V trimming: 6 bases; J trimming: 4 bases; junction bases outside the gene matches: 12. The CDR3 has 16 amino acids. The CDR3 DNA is TGTGCCAGCACCCCCTGGGGCGGGGGGGCCCCAGATACGCAGTATTTT. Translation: CASTPWGGGAPDTQYF.

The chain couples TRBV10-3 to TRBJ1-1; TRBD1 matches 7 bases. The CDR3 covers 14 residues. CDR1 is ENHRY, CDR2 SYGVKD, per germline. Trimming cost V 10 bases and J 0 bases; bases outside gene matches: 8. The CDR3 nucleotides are TGTGCCACTGGGACAGACCCTATGAACACTGAAGCTTTCTTT. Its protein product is CATGTDPMNTEAFF.

The CDR3: CASSPGLPLLSTF. The CDR3 DNA is TGTGCCAGCAGTCCCGGACTTCCTTTATTAAGTACCTTC. The rearrangement links TRBV6-5 to TRBJ1-2, with no clear D. The CDR3 totals 13 residues. Trimming removed 5 bases from V and 14 bases from J, with 21 bases in between. CDR1 is MNHEY and CDR2 is SVGAGI in the germline V gene.

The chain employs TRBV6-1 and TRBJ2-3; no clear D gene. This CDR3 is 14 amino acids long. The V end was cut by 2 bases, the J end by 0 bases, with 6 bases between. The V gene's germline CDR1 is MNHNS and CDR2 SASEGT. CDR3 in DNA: TGTGCCAGCAGTGAAATCTGGAGCACAGATACGCAGTATTTT. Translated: CASSEIWSTDTQYF.